This T cell receptor (beta chain) was identified in a study of blood T cell repertoires in COVID-19. Study context: Acute and convalescent COVID-19 samples came from the United States, Italy and Spain. PBMCs, B-cell-depleted T cells, or T cells provided the cDNA or gDNA that made up the material.

Original analysis: Amplification of reference gene primers was used by the study to estimate nucleated cell counts. The assay was immunoSEQ multiplex PCR, and TCRdb's table has in-frame clones only and misses some. V and J calls and clone size are given by that table; D and trimming were obtained from the DNA. The sample includes fewer than 65,000 clones, 80% to 90% of them seen just once. Seattle patients were enrolled during active infection and followed longitudinally. V lost 3 bases, J lost 7 bases, and 6 bases stayed unmatched. The germline V gene has CDR1 MDHEN and CDR2 SYDVKM. The CDR3 totals 15 residues.

The chain recombines TRBV28 with TRBJ1-3, with 10 bases fitting TRBD1. The receptor was isolated from a woman in her sixties with COVID-19, enrolled during active disease. The sequenced material came from peripheral blood. CDR3 in amino acids: CASSFRQGARNTIYF. CDR3 DNA sequence: TGTGCCAGCAGTTTTCGACAGGGGGCTAGGAACACCATATATTTT. Variable domain in full (rest from reference TRBV28 and TRBJ1-3): DVKVTQSSRYLVKRTGEKVFLECVQDMDHENMFWYRQDPGLGLRLIYFSYDVKMKEKGDIPEGYSVSREKKERFSLILESASTNQTSMYLCASSFRQGARNTIYFGEGSWLTVV.